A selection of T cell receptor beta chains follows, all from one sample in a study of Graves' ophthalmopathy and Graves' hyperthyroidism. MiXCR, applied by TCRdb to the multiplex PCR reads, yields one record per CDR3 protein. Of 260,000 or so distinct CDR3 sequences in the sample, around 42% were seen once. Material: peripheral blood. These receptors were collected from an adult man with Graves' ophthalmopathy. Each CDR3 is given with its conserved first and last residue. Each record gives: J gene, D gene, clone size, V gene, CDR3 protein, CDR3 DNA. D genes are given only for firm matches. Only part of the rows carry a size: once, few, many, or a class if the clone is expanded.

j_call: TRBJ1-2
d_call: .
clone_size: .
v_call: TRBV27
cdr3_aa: CASSRGSLYGYTF
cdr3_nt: TGTGCCAGCAGTCGGGGCAGTCTATATGGCTACACCTTC

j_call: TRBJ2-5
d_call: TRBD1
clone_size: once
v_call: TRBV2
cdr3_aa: CASRPRGKETQYF
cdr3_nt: TGTGCCAGCAGGCCCAGGGGGAAAGAGACCCAGTACTTC

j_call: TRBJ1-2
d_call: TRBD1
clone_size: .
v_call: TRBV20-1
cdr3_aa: CSASFSRTGLGYTF
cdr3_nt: TGCAGTGCTAGCTTTAGCAGGACAGGGCTTGGCTACACCTTC

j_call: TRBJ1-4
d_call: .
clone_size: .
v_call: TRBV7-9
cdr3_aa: CASSLGTNEKLFF
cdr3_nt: TGTGCCAGCAGCTTGGGAACTAATGAAAAACTGTTTTTT

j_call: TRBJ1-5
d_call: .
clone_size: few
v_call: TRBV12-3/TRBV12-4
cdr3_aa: CASSLGPYSNQPQHF
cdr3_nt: TGTGCCAGCAGTTTAGGGCCCTATAGCAATCAGCCCCAGCATTTT

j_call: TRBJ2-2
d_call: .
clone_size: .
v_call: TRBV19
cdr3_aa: CASSTTGPPNTGELFF
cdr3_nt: TGTGCCAGTAGTACCACCGGGCCTCCGAACACCGGGGAGCTGTTTTTT

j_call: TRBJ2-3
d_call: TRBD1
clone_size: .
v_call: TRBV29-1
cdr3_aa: CSVDGQGTDTQYF
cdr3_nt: TGCAGCGTTGATGGACAGGGGACAGATACGCAGTATTTT

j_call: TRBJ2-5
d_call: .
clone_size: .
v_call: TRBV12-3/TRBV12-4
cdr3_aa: CASSLKRGVRETQYF
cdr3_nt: TGTGCCAGCAGTTTAAAGAGGGGGGTCCGAGAGACCCAGTACTTC

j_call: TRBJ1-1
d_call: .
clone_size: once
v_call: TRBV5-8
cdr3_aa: CASSPTTRDTEAFF
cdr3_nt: TGTGCCAGCAGCCCAACGACTAGGGACACTGAAGCTTTCTTT

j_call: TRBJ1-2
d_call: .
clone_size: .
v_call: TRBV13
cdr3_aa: CASSPRGAENGYTF
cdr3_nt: TGTGCCAGCAGCCCCCGCGGGGCCGAGAATGGCTACACCTTC

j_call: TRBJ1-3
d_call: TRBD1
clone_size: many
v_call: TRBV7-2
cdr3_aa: CASGTGGSGNTIYF
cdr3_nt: TGTGCCAGCGGCACAGGGGGCTCTGGAAACACCATATATTTT

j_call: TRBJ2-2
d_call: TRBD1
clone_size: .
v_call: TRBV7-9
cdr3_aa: CASKPPGQADTGELFF
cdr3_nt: TGTGCCAGCAAGCCCCCGGGACAGGCTGACACCGGGGAGCTGTTTTTT

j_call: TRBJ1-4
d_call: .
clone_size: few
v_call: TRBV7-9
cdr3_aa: CASSATGSDEKLFF
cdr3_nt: TGTGCCAGCAGCGCTACAGGTTCGGATGAAAAACTGTTTTTT

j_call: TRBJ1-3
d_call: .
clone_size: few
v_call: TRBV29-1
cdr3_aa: CSASSTGGGNTIYF
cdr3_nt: TGCAGCGCCTCTTCCACCGGAGGGGGAAACACCATATATTTT

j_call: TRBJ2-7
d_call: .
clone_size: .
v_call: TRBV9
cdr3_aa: CASSVDETVYEQYF
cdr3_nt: TGTGCCAGCAGCGTAGACGAGACGGTCTACGAGCAGTACTTC

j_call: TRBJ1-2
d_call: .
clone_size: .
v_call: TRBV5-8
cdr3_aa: CASSLAYRALYTF
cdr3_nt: TGTGCCAGCAGCTTGGCCTACAGGGCCCTCTACACCTTC

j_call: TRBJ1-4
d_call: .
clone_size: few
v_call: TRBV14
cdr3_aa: CASSHYRVTRHEKLFF
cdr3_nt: TGTGCCAGCAGCCATTATCGTGTCACAAGGCATGAAAAACTGTTTTTT

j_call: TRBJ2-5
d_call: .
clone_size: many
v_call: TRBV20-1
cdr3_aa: CSVSSQETQYF
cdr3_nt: TGCAGTGTGAGCAGTCAAGAGACCCAGTACTTC

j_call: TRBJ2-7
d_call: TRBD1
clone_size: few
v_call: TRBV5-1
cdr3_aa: CASSTGQSSYEQYF
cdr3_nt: TGCGCCAGCAGCACGGGACAGTCCTCCTACGAGCAGTACTTC

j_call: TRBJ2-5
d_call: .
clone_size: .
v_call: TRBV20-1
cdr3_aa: CSARYQGYQETQYF
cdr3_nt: TGCAGTGCTAGATATCAGGGATACCAAGAGACCCAGTACTTC

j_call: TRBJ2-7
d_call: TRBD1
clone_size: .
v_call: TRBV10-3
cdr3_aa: CASSDRDRVLDEQYF
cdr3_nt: TGTGCCAGCAGTGACAGGGACAGGGTCTTAGATGAGCAGTACTTC

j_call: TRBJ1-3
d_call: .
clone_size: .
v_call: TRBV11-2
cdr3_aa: CASSLLGNSLDTIYF
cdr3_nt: TGTGCCAGCAGCTTATTAGGGAACAGCTTGGACACCATATATTTT